Listed here are 7 T cell receptor beta chains from one sample, sequenced in a study of T cell responses to AZD1222 COVID-19 vaccine. Sequencing was performed with immunoSEQ multiplex PCR; in TCRdb, only in-frame clones are kept and a portion is missing. Of over 85,000 clones detected, about 88% appear once; the ten largest clones hold about 16%. This specimen consisted of peripheral blood, obtained 28 days after the second AZD1222 dose. The receptors here all came from an adult who received the AZD1222 COVID-19 vaccine.

The rearrangement joins TRBV27 to TRBJ2-7, with D unresolved. Trimming stripped 4 bases from V and 2 bases from J, with 18 bases between. The CDR3 is 16 amino acids. The germline V gene has CDR1 MNHEY and CDR2 SMNVEV (reference sequence). CDR3 protein: CASSSKTQVYTYEQYF. For the CDR3, the DNA is TGTGCCAGCAGTTCCAAGACACAAGTCTATACCTACGAGCAGTACTTC.

V gene TRBV10-3 combines with J gene TRBJ2-7; D ambiguous. Germline lookup yields CDR1 ENHRY and CDR2 SYGVKD. The V gene lost 2 bases and the J gene lost 2 bases, with 7 bases spanning the gap. This CDR3 contains 13 residues. CDR3 in DNA: TGTGCCATCAGTGAGCAGAGACCCTACGAGCAGTACTTC. The encoded protein is CAISEQRPYEQYF.

The chain is built from TRBV19 and TRBJ2-5; TRBD1 matches at 7 bases. Germline trimming cut 3 bases from V and 5 bases from J; bases unmatched to any gene: 3. CDR3 length equals 13 residues. Germline CDR1 and CDR2: LNHDA and SQIVND (reference sequence). CDR3 sequence (DNA): TGTGCCAGTAGTATGGGGACAGCGGAGACCCAGTACTTC. Protein product: CASSMGTAETQYF.

This clone was observed once. The V and J genes are TRBV5-1 and TRBJ1-1; TRBD1 agrees at 7 bases. Per the germline V gene, CDR1 is SGHRS and CDR2 is YFSETQ. With 0 bases clipped from V and 4 bases from J, the junction kept 6 bases outside the gene matches. The CDR3 is made up of 15 amino acids. CDR3 in DNA: TGCGCCAGCAGCTTGGAGACCCAGGGGGGCACTGAAGCTTTCTTT. Its translation is CASSLETQGGTEAFF. The full variable domain, rest sourced from reference TRBV5-1 and TRBJ1-1, is KAGVTQTPRYLIKTRGQQVTLSCSPISGHRSVSWYQQTPGQGLQFLFEYFSETQRNKGNFPGRFSGRQFSNSRSEMNVSTLELGDSALYLCASSLETQGGTEAFFGQGTRLTVV.

V and J are TRBV27 and TRBJ2-1, with D maybe TRBD2 (5 bases). V dropped 6 bases and J dropped 3 bases, with 12 bases sitting between them. CDR1 and CDR2 (germline): MNHEY, SMNVEV (reference sequence). CDR3 length equals 14 residues. CDR3: CASSAKGSYNEQFF. In DNA form, the CDR3 reads TGTGCCAGCAGCGCCAAAGGGAGCTACAATGAGCAGTTCTTC.

This sequence joins TRBV7-9 and TRBJ1-2; unclear D gene. CDR3 length equals 15 residues. Germline V lookup: CDR1 SEHNR, CDR2 FQNEAQ (reference sequence). V shed 4 bases and J shed 7 bases, with 19 bases lying between them. Written as DNA, the CDR3 is TGTGCCAGCAGCTCTAGCCCCAACAGCGTGGGTGGCTACACCTTC. This sequence encodes CASSSSPNSVGGYTF.

V gene TRBV10-3 combines with J gene TRBJ2-1; 13 nucleotides agree with TRBD2. CDR3 length equals 18 residues. V gave up 5 bases and J gave up 0 bases; unmatched junction bases: 7. CDR1 and CDR2 (germline): ENHRY, SYGVKD. CDR3 amino acids: CAISPGTSGESSYNEQFF. CDR3 DNA sequence: TGTGCCATCAGTCCCGGGACTAGCGGGGAAAGCTCCTACAATGAGCAGTTCTTC.